The 5 T cell receptor beta chains given below trace back to one sample, sequenced in a study of cytomegalovirus exposure and HLA in healthy donors. Primers included in the PCR were 60 Vbeta and 13 Jbeta primers. Libraries were prepared by immunoSEQ multiplex PCR; TCRdb keeps only in-frame clonotypes and omits some of them. The sample includes about 160,000 clones, around 80% seen only once; the top ten take about 2.2%. Sequencing was done on a sample of PBMCs. The origin of the receptors is a man aged 40-50 years in good health and CMV-seronegative.

This clone is labeled as medium-sized (0.01 to 0.1%). The V and J genes are TRBV7-9 and TRBJ2-1, with D possibly being TRBD2 (6 bases). The CDR3 sequence is 14 residues long. Trimming removed 3 bases from V and 8 bases from J, with 14 bases in between. The germline V gene encodes CDR1 SEHNR and CDR2 FQNEAQ (reference sequence). CDR3 protein: CASSFETGADEQFF. The CDR3 nucleotides are TGTGCCAGCAGCTTTGAGACGGGAGCGGATGAGCAGTTCTTC. The variable domain in full, with the rest retrieved from reference TRBV7-9 and TRBJ2-1, is DTGVSQNPRHKITKRGQNVTFRCDPISEHNRLYWYRQTLGQGPEFLTYFQNEAQLEKSRLLSDRFSAERPKGSFSTLEIQRTEQGDSAMYLCASSFETGADEQFFGPGTRLTVL.

This clone was detected only once. V and J are TRBV28 and TRBJ1-2; D unresolved. Germline values: CDR1 MDHEN, CDR2 SYDVKM. The V end was cut by 2 bases, the J end by 2 bases, with 6 bases between. The CDR3 is 13 residues long. CDR3 loop: CASSLNRNYGYTF. The CDR3 DNA reads as TGTGCCAGCAGTTTAAACAGAAACTATGGCTACACCTTC.

This CDR3 is CASSRDRGSAYGYTF. CDR3 nucleotide sequence: TGTGCCAGCAGCCGGGACAGGGGGAGTGCCTATGGCTACACCTTC. The chain couples TRBV7-2 to TRBJ1-2, with 11 bases matching TRBD1. The CDR3 totals 15 residues. The junction had 6 bases not matched to a gene; V was cut back by 5 bases and J by 4 bases. Germline CDR1 and CDR2: SGHTA and FQGNSA.

The V and J genes are TRBV5-6 and TRBJ2-3; TRBD2 matches at 8 bases. The CDR3 length is 14 residues. Trimming took 3 bases from V and 6 from J; bases not matched to a gene: 6. The germline CDR1 and CDR2 sequences are SGHDT and YYEEEE. This CDR3 reads CASSWGGRTDTQYF. CDR3 nucleotides: TGTGCCAGCAGCTGGGGCGGGAGGACTGATACGCAGTATTTT.

As regards this clone: Compared with germline, one end of the junction differs, possibly owing to a read error. This chain connects TRBV10-3 to TRBJ2-6, with 9 bases identical to TRBD2. The CDR3 loop spans 17 amino acids. CDR1 ENHRY and CDR2 SYGVKD come from the germline V gene. CDR3 residues: CAITVDSPAGGANGLTF. The CDR3 coding sequence is TGTGCCATCACCGTGGACAGCCCTGCGGGAGGGGCCAACGGCCTGACTTTC.